This T cell receptor beta chain was profiled in a study of PD-1 blockade in mismatch repair-deficient tumors. Study overall: Patients had approximately 13 mismatch repair-deficient cancer types, all previously treated and progressing.

Details on this clone: Its antigen is as yet unknown.

Overall study findings and caveats: Rapid post-treatment expansion, then contraction, generally preceding radiologic response, marked tumor-resident clones.

Mismatch repair deficiency was confirmed in all patients, by PCR or immunohistochemistry. TCR sequencing covered a few patients who responded to pembrolizumab. Libraries were prepared by immunoSEQ multiplex PCR; TCRdb keeps only in-frame clonotypes and omits some of them. The sample lists fewer than 100,000 clones; around 85% were seen once. The CDR3 length is 14 residues. The germline V gene encodes CDR1 SGHAT and CDR2 FQDESV (reference sequence). V dropped 3 bases and J dropped 4 bases, with 12 bases sitting between them. This TCR derives from an adult with mismatch repair-deficient cancer. The rearrangement links TRBV11-1 to TRBJ2-5, with D tentatively TRBD1 (5 bases). This sample comprised peripheral blood, obtained 12 weeks after starting pembrolizumab. CDR3 DNA sequence: TGTGCCAGCAGCTTGGGTCCAAGGGGAGAGACCCAGTACTTC. Translation: CASSLGPRGETQYF.